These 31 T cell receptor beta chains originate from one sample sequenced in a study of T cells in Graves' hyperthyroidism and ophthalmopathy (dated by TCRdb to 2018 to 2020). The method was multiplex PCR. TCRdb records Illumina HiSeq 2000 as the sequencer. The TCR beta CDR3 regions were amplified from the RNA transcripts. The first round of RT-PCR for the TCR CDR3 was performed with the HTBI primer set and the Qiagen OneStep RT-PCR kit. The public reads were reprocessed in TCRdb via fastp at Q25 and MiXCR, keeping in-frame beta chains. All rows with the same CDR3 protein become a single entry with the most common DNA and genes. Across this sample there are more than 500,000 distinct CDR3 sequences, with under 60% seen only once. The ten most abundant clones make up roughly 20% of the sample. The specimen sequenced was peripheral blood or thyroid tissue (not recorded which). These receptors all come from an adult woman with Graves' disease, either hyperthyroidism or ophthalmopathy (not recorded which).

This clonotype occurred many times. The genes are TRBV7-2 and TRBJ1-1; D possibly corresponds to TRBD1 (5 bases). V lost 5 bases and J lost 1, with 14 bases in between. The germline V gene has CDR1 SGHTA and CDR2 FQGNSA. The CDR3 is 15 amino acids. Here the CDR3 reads CASSPSGHSNTEAFF. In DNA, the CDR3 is TGTGCCAGCAGCCCAAGCGGACACTCGAACACTGAAGCTTTCTTT.

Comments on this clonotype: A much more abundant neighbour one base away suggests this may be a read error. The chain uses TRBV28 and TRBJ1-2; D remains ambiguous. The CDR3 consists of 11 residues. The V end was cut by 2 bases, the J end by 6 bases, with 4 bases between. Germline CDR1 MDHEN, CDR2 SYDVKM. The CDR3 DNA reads TGTGCCAGCAGTTTAAATGATGGCTACACCTTC. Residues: CASSLNDGYTF.

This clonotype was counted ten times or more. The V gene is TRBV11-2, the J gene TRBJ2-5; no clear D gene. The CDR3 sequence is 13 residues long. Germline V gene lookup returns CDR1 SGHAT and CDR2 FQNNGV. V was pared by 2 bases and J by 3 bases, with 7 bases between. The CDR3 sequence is CASSLLLEETQYF. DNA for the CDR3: TGTGCCAGCAGCTTATTATTGGAAGAGACCCAGTACTTC.

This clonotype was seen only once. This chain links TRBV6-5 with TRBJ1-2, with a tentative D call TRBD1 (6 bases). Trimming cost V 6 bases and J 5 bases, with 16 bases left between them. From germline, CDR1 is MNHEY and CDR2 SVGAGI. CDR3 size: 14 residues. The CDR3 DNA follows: TGTGCCAGCAGCAAATCAACAGGGAGTTATGGCTACACCTTC. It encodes CASSKSTGSYGYTF.

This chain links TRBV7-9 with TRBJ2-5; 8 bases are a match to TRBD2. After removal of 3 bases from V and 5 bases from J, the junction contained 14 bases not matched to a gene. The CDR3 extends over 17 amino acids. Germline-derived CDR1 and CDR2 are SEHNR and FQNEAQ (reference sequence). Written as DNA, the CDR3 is TGTGCCAGCAGCTTGGTTACGGGACTAGGGGTTCCGGAGACCCAGTACTTC. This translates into CASSLVTGLGVPETQYF.

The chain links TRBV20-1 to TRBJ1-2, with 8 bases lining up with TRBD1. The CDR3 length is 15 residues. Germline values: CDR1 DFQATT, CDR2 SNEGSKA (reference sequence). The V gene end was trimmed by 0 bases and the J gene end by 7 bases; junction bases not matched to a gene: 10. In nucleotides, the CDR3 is TGCAGTGCTAGAGAACCAGGGCAGGGGGCGGTTGGCTACACCTTC. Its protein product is CSAREPGQGAVGYTF.

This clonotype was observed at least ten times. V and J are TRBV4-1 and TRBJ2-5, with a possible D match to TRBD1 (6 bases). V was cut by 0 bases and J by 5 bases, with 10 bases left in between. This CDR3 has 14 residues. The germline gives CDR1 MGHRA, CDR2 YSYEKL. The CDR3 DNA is TGCGCCAGCAGCCAAGAGGGAAGGGGGGAGACCCAGTACTTC. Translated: CASSQEGRGETQYF.

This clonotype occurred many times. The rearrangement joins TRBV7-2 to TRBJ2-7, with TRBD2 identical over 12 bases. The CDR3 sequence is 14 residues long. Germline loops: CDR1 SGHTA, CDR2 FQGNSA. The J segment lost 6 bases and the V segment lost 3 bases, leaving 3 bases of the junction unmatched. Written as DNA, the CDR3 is TGTGCCAGCAGCTTTACTAGCGGGAGGATCGAGCAGTACTTC. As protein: CASSFTSGRIEQYF.

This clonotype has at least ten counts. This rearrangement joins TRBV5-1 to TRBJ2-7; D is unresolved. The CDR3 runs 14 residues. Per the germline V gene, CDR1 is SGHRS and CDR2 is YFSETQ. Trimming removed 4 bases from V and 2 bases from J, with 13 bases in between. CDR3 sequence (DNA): TGCGCCAGCAGCCGCCCTGGACGTACCTACGAGCAGTACTTC. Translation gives CASSRPGRTYEQYF.

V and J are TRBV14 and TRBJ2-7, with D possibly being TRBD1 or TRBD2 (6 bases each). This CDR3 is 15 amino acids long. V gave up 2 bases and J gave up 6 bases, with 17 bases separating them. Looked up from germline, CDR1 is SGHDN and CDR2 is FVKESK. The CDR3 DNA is TGTGCCAGCAGCCAATGGGGGGCTTTAAGAAGCGAGCAGTACTTC. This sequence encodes CASSQWGALRSEQYF.

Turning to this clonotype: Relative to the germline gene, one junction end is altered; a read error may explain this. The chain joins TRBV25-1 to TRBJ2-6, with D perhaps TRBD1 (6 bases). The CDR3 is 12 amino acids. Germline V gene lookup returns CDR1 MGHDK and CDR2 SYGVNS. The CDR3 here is CASRNRVNTEAF. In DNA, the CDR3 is TGTGCCAGCAGGAACAGGGTTAACACTGAAGCTTTC.

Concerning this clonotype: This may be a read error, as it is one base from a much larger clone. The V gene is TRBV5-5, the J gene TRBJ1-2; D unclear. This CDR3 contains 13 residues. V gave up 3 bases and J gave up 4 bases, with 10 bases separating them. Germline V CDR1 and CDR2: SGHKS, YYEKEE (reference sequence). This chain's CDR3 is CASSSGLPYGYTF. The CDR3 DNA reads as TGTGCCAGCAGCTCTGGGCTCCCCTATGGCTACACCTTC.

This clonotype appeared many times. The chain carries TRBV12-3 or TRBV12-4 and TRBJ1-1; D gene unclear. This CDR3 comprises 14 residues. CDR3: CACSETHGQAEAFF. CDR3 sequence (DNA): TGTGCTTGTTCCGAGACCCACGGGCAAGCTGAAGCTTTCTTT.

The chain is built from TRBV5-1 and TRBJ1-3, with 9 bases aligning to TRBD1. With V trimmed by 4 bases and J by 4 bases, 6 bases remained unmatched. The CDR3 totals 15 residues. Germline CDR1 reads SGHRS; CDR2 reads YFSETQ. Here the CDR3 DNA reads TGCGCCAGCAGCGGCGGGACAGGGTACGGAAACACCATATATTTT. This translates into CASSGGTGYGNTIYF. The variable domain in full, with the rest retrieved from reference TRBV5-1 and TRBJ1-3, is KAGVTQTPRYLIKTRGQQVTLSCSPISGHRSVSWYQQTPGQGLQFLFEYFSETQRNKGNFPGRFSGRQFSNSRSEMNVSTLELGDSALYLCASSGGTGYGNTIYFGEGSWLTVV.

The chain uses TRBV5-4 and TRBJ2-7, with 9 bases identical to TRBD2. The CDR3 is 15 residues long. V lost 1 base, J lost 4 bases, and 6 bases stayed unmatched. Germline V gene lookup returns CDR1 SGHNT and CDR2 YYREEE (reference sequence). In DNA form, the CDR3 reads TGTGCCAGCAGCTTGAGGCGGGAGGGCCGGTACGAGCAGTACTTC. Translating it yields CASSLRREGRYEQYF. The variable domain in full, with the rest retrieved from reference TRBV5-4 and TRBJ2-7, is ETGVTQSPTHLIKTRGQQVTLRCSSQSGHNTVSWYQQALGQGPQFIFQYYREEENGRGNFPPRFSGLQFPNYSSELNVNALELDDSALYLCASSLRREGRYEQYFGPGTRLTVT.

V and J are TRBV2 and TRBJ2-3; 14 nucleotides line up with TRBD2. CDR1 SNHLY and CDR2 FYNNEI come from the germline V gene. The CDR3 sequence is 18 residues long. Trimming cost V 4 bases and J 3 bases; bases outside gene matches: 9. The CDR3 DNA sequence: TGTGCCAGCAGTGTGACTAGCGGGAGGGCAGGGGGTACAGATACGCAGTATTTT. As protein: CASSVTSGRAGGTDTQYF.

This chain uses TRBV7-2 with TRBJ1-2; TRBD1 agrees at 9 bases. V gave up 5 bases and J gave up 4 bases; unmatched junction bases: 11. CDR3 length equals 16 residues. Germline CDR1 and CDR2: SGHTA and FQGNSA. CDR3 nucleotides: TGTGCCAGCAGCAACCGACAGGGGGGTTATAGCTATGGCTACACCTTC. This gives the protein CASSNRQGGYSYGYTF.

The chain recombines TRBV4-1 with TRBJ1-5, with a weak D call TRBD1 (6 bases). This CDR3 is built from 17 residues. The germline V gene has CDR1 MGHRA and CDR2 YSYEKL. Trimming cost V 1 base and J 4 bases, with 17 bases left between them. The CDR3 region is CASSQGQAGARNQPQHF. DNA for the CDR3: TGCGCCAGCAGCCAAGGCCAGGCAGGGGCTCGGAATCAGCCCCAGCATTTT.

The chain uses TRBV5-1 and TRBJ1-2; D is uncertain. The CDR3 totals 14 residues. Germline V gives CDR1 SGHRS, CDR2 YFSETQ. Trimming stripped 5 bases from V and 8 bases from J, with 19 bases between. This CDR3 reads CASRFGGPNGGYTF. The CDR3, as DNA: TGCGCCAGCAGATTTGGCGGTCCCAATGGGGGCTACACCTTC.

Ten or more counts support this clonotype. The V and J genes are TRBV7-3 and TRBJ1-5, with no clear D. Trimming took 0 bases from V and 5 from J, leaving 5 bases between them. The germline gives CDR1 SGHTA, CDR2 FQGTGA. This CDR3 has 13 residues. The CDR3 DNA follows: TGTGCCAGCAGCTTAACAGTTGATCAGCCCCAGCATTTT. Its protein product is CASSLTVDQPQHF.

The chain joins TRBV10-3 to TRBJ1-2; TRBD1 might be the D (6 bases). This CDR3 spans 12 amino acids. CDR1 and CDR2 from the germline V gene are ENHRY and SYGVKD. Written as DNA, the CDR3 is TGTGCTCACCCTCAGGGGAACTATGGCTACACCTTC. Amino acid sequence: CAHPQGNYGYTF.

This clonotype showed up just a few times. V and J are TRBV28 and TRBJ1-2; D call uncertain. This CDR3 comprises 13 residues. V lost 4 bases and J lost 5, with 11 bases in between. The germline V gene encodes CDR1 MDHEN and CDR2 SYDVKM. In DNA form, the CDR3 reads TGTGCCAGCAGTTGGGCAGCGTCGTATGGCTACACCTTC. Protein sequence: CASSWAASYGYTF.

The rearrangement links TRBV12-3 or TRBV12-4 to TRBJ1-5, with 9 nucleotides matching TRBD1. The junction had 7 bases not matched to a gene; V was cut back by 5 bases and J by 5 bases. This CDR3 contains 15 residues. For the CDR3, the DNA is TGTGCCAGCAGTAAGGAACAGGGGGCGCATCAGCCCCAGCATTTT. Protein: CASSKEQGAHQPQHF.

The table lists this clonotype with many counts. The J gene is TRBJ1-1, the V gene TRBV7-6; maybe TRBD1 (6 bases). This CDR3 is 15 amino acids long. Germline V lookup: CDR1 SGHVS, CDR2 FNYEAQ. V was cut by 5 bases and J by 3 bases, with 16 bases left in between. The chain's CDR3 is CASSVGTRLYTEAFF. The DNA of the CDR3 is TGTGCCAGCAGCGTTGGGACACGCTTGTACACTGAAGCTTTCTTT.

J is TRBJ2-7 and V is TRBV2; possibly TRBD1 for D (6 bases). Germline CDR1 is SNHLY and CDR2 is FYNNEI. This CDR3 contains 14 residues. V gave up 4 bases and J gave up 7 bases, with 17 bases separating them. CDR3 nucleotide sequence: TGTGCCAGCAGTGCCCGGACAGCCCTAGAGGAGCAGTACTTC. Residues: CASSARTALEEQYF.

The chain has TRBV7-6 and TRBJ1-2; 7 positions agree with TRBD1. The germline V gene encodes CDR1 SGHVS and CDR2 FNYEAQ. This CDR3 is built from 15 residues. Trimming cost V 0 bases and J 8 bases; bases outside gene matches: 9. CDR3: CASSLAAGGVGGYTF. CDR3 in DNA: TGTGCCAGCAGCTTAGCGGCAGGGGGAGTTGGGGGCTACACCTTC. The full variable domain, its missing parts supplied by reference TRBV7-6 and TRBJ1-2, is GAGVSQSPRYKVTKRGQDVALRCDPISGHVSLYWYRQALGQGPEFLTYFNYEAQQDKSGLPNDRFSAERPEGSISTLTIQRTEQRDSAMYRCASSLAAGGVGGYTFGSGTRLTVV.

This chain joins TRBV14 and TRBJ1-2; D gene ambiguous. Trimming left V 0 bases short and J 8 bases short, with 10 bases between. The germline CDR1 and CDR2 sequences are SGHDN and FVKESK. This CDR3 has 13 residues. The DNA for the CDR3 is TGTGCCAGCAGCCAAGAGACTGCGAGGGGCTACACCTTC. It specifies CASSQETARGYTF.

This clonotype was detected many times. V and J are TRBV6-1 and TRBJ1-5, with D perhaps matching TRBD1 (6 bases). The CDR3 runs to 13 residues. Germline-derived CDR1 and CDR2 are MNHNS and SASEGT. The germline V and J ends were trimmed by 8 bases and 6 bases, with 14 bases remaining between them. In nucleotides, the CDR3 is TGTGCCAGCCAGCACCTACAGGGTCAGCCCCAGCATTTT. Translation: CASQHLQGQPQHF.

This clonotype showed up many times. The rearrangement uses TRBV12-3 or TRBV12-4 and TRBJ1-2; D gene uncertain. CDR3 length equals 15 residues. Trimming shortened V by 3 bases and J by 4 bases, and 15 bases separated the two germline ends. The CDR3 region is CASSFSGQVVYGYTF. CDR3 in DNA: TGTGCCAGCAGTTTCTCCGGGCAGGTTGTCTATGGCTACACCTTC.

CDR3 bases: TGTGCCAGCAGCCAAGATTCCACAGCAGCCAACGTCCTGACTTTC. It codes for CASSQDSTAANVLTF. The V and J genes are TRBV14 and TRBJ2-6, with D unresolved. Germline CDR1 is SGHDN and CDR2 is FVKESK. There are 15 residues in the CDR3. V was shortened by 0 bases and J by 7 bases, with 10 bases between the two germline ends.

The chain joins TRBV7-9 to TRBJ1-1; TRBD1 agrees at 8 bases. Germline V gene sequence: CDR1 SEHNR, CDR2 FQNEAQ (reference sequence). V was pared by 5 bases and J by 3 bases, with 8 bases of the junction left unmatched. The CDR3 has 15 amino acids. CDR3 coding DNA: TGTGCCAGCAGCGGCCGGGGACAGGTCTACACTGAAGCTTTCTTT. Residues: CASSGRGQVYTEAFF.